These 13 T cell receptor beta chains were all obtained from the same sample, sequenced in a study of post-analysis software for immune sequencing data. Whole-study findings and limits: Five TRBV segments were significantly more frequent in patients than in controls. TRBV5-6, TRBV5-1 and TRBV20-1 were among these segments.

For these TCRs, the target antigens are not known. Carried by the TCR beta cDNA libraries were unique molecular identifiers. TCRdb reprocessed the PCR reads with MiXCR, giving one entry per CDR3 protein. Of about 820,000 distinct CDR3 sequences in the sample, roughly 58% were seen once. Sequenced material: blood. These TCRs come from a girl aged 10-17 years with multiple sclerosis.

J is TRBJ2-1 and V is TRBV7-3; 8 bases are a match to TRBD1. The CDR3 runs 15 residues. V trimming: 5 bases; J trimming: 3 bases; junction bases outside the gene matches: 6. The germline gives CDR1 SGHTA, CDR2 FQGTGA. CDR3 sequence (DNA): TGTGCCAGCAGCGAGTGGACAGGGAACTACAATGAGCAGTTCTTC. This codes for CASSEWTGNYNEQFF. Full variable domain (outside the CDR3, taken from reference TRBV7-3 and TRBJ2-1): GAGVSQTPSNKVTEKGKYVELRCDPISGHTALYWYRQSLGQGPEFLIYFQGTGAADDSGLPNDRFFAVRPEGSVSTLKIQRTERGDSAVYLCASSEWTGNYNEQFFGPGTRLTVL.

CDR3 residues: CASSQNRITDTQYF. Here the CDR3 DNA reads TGCGCCAGCAGCCAAAACAGGATCACAGATACGCAGTATTTT. The V call is TRBV5-1, the J call TRBJ2-3; the D gene is possibly TRBD1 (5 bases). Deletions cut 4 bases from V and 2 bases from J, with 11 bases between. CDR1 is SGHRS, CDR2 YFSETQ, per germline. The CDR3 totals 14 residues.

In its sample, this clonotype was seen a few times. V gene TRBV7-2 combines with J gene TRBJ2-5; 9 bases fit TRBD1. V lost 5 bases, J lost 11 bases, and 9 bases stayed unmatched. Germline V gene sequence: CDR1 SGHTA, CDR2 FQGNSA. The CDR3 is 13 residues long. The CDR3 DNA follows: TGTGCCAGCAGCGCTGACAGGGGGGCAGATCAGTACTTC. Residues: CASSADRGADQYF.

The chain uses TRBV25-1 and TRBJ2-5, with TRBD1 identical over 7 bases. Germline V gene sequence: CDR1 MGHDK, CDR2 SYGVNS. The junction had 14 bases not matched to a gene; V was cut back by 0 bases and J by 4 bases. The CDR3 is 18 residues long. CDR3 coding DNA: TGTGCCAGCAGTGAATATGAGAGGATGACAGGGTCTGGAGAGACCCAGTACTTC. Protein product: CASSEYERMTGSGETQYF.

CDR3 coding DNA: TGTGCCAGCAGTTCATTAGACAGGAGTTTCGGTTCACCCCTCCACTTT. It is translated as CASSSLDRSFGSPLHF. The rearrangement uses TRBV6-5 and TRBJ1-6; possible D gene TRBD1, 6 bases. The CDR3 is 16 amino acids. Germline V gene sequence: CDR1 MNHEY, CDR2 SVGAGI. V was clipped by 4 bases and J by 9 bases, with 19 bases between them.

CDR3 residues: CASSQGNRASYEQYF. The CDR3 DNA sequence: TGCGCCAGCAGCCAAGGTAATCGGGCCTCCTACGAGCAGTACTTC. The rearrangement uses TRBV4-1 and TRBJ2-7, with unresolved D. The ends were cut back, 1 base at V and 0 bases at J, with 10 bases in the middle. Germline V CDR1 and CDR2: MGHRA, YSYEKL. The CDR3 covers 15 residues.

V and J are TRBV10-3 and TRBJ2-7; unclear D gene. CDR3 length: 14 residues. Trimming cost V 0 bases and J 3 bases, with 9 bases left between them. Germline values: CDR1 ENHRY, CDR2 SYGVKD. The CDR3 DNA follows: TGTGCCATCAGTGAGTCGACCAGGTTCTACGAGCAGTACTTC. Protein product: CAISESTRFYEQYF.

In this sample, this clonotype turned up a few times. V gene TRBV20-1 combines with J gene TRBJ2-1; TRBD2 is a possible D gene (6 bases). CDR1 and CDR2 from the germline V gene are DFQATT and SNEGSKA (reference sequence). Trimming removed 6 bases from V and 0 bases from J, with 12 bases in between. The CDR3 totals 14 residues. Here the CDR3 DNA reads TGCAGTGCCGCGGGACGAAGCTCCTACAATGAGCAGTTCTTC. Protein product: CSAAGRSSYNEQFF.

The rearrangement links TRBV3-1 to TRBJ2-6, with 9 bases matching TRBD2. Germline assignment: CDR1 LGHDT and CDR2 YNNKEL (reference sequence). The CDR3 contains 19 residues. V lost 2 bases to trimming and J lost 0 bases; unmatched junction nucleotides: 8. The CDR3 nucleotides are TGTGCCAGCAGCCAAACGGGTCTAGCGGGGATCTCTGGGGCCAACGTCCTGACTTTC. It encodes CASSQTGLAGISGANVLTF. The variable domain in full, with the rest retrieved from reference TRBV3-1 and TRBJ2-6, is DTAVSQTPKYLVTQMGNDKSIKCEQNLGHDTMYWYKQDSKKFLKIMFSYNNKELIINETVPNRFSPKSPDKAHLNLHINSLELGDSAVYFCASSQTGLAGISGANVLTFGAGSRLTVL.

The CDR3 loop is CASRLGSTDTQYF. The CDR3 nucleotides read TGTGCCAGCAGACTGGGGTCCACAGATACGCAGTATTTT. The chain links TRBV11-1 to TRBJ2-3; D is uncertain. Germline assignment: CDR1 SGHAT and CDR2 FQDESV (reference sequence). This CDR3 has 13 amino acids. Trimming took 6 bases from V and 2 from J, leaving 9 bases between them. Drawing the rest from reference TRBV11-1 and TRBJ2-3, the complete variable domain is EAEVAQSPRYKITEKSQAVAFWCDPISGHATLYWYRQILGQGPELLVQFQDESVVDDSQLPKDRFSAERLKGVDSTLKIQPAELGDSAMYLCASRLGSTDTQYFGPGTRLTVL.

The chain carries TRBV5-5 and TRBJ2-7; D possibly corresponds to TRBD2 (7 bases). The V and J ends lost 0 bases and 3 bases respectively, with 13 bases between them. CDR1 is SGHKS and CDR2 is YYEKEE in the germline V gene (reference sequence). The CDR3 totals 15 residues. The DNA for the CDR3 is TGTGCCAGCAGCTTGGAGGGGGGGACGGTCTACGAGCAGTACTTC. Protein sequence: CASSLEGGTVYEQYF.

The rearrangement joins TRBV20-1 to TRBJ2-7, with 11 bases aligning to TRBD2. The J segment lost 10 bases and the V segment lost 6 bases, leaving 14 bases of the junction unmatched. CDR1 and CDR2 (germline): DFQATT, SNEGSKA (reference sequence). The CDR3 is 14 amino acids. CDR3 loop: CSAQTTSGKWNQYF. CDR3 coding DNA: TGCAGTGCCCAAACGACTAGCGGGAAGTGGAACCAGTACTTC.

The rearrangement links TRBV20-1 to TRBJ2-5; D uncertain. Trimming took off 5 bases at V and 1 base at J, with 17 bases between the two ends. Per germline, CDR1 DFQATT and CDR2 SNEGSKA (reference sequence). There are 15 residues in the CDR3. CDR3 amino acids: CSAPPAAGSQETQYF. The CDR3 DNA reads as TGCAGTGCTCCCCCGGCAGCCGGTTCCCAAGAGACCCAGTACTTC.